These 25 T cell receptor beta chains originate from one sample sequenced in a study of blood T cells in healthy people across ages. Together with a sample-barcoded 5' primer, a J-beta primer mix was included in a second PCR lasting about 6 to 11 cycles. From the 5' RACE reads, TCRdb called clonotypes with MiXCR, one entry per CDR3 protein. The data show about 570,000 distinct CDR3 sequences, 25% to 30% seen once. Specimen: blood. These receptors all stem from a woman in her 70s in good health.

The CDR3 nucleotides read TGCGCCAGCAGCTTGGAAACCTCCATGAACACTGAAGCTTTCTTT. Protein: CASSLETSMNTEAFF. The chain combines TRBV5-1 with TRBJ1-1; D not resolved. V was cut by 0 bases and J by 0 bases, with 9 bases left in between. This CDR3 has 15 amino acids. Germline V gives CDR1 SGHRS, CDR2 YFSETQ.

This clonotype was counted at least ten times. The V gene is TRBV27, the J gene TRBJ1-4; D is possibly TRBD1 (6 bases). Trimming left V 5 bases short and J 1 base short, with 8 bases between. Germline values: CDR1 MNHEY, CDR2 SMNVEV (reference sequence). This CDR3 comprises 14 residues. CDR3 protein: CASSQQGTNEKLFF. CDR3 coding DNA: TGTGCCAGCAGTCAACAGGGAACTAATGAAAAACTGTTTTTT.

This clonotype was seen a handful of times. The rearrangement uses TRBV7-9 and TRBJ2-7, with D maybe TRBD1 (5 bases). CDR3 length equals 15 residues. Germline loops: CDR1 SEHNR, CDR2 FQNEAQ (reference sequence). Trimming stripped 0 bases from V and 5 bases from J, with 14 bases between. The CDR3: CASSLASGYLDEQYF. DNA for the CDR3: TGTGCCAGCAGCTTAGCATCAGGGTACCTAGACGAGCAGTACTTC.

This clonotype was seen a few times. The chain has TRBV4-1 and TRBJ2-5; 8 bases map to TRBD1. The DNA end is more similar to TRBJ2-7, so the J call may be wrong. Germline CDR1 reads MGHRA; CDR2 reads YSYEKL. CDR3 length: 14 amino acids. CDR3 protein: CASSLDRGRYEQYF. CDR3 nucleotides: TGCGCCAGCAGCCTCGACAGGGGTAGGTACGAGCAGTACTTC.

This clonotype occurred a few times. The CDR3: CASSYVYQPQHF. In DNA, the CDR3 is TGTGCCAGCAGTTACGTTTATCAGCCCCAGCATTTT. The J gene is TRBJ1-5, the V gene TRBV6-2 or TRBV6-3; D is undetermined. V lost 2 bases, J lost 5 bases, and 4 bases lay in between. The CDR3 consists of 12 residues. The V gene's germline CDR1 is MNHEY and CDR2 SVGEGT.

This clonotype was counted between two and nine times. The chain combines TRBV2 with TRBJ2-7, with 8 bases that match TRBD2. The V gene end was trimmed by 5 bases and the J gene end by 6 bases; junction bases not matched to a gene: 24. From germline, CDR1 is SNHLY and CDR2 FYNNEI. The CDR3 extends over 19 amino acids. The CDR3 DNA sequence: TGTGCCAGCAGTATATCGCCCCTCGTCGCGGGGACTAGTTTGAGCGAGCAGTACTTC. Amino acids: CASSISPLVAGTSLSEQYF.

The chain employs TRBV6-2 or TRBV6-3 and TRBJ2-2, with D possibly TRBD1 on 5 matching bases. Germline assignment: CDR1 MNHEY and CDR2 SVGEGT. The CDR3 consists of 17 residues. With 0 bases removed from V and 0 bases from J, the gap between germline ends came to 11 bases. CDR3 loop: CASSYSIARANTGELFF. CDR3 in DNA: TGTGCCAGCAGTTACTCGATAGCCAGGGCGAACACCGGGGAGCTGTTTTTT.

The chain links TRBV7-2 to TRBJ2-2, with D maybe TRBD2 (6 bases). This CDR3 contains 15 residues. V was pared by 2 bases and J by 4 bases, with 11 bases between. CDR1 is SGHTA, CDR2 FQGNSA, per germline. In DNA form, the CDR3 reads TGTGCCAGCAGCTTACGGTGGGGGGTCACCGGGGAGCTGTTTTTT. This translates into CASSLRWGVTGELFF.

This chain uses TRBV5-6 with TRBJ2-1, with TRBD2 identical over 7 bases. The junction had 15 bases not matched to a gene; V was cut back by 5 bases and J by 10 bases. This CDR3 is 15 amino acids long. The germline V gene encodes CDR1 SGHDT and CDR2 YYEEEE. CDR3 loop: CASRQISAGFREQFF. DNA of the CDR3: TGTGCCAGCAGACAAATATCAGCGGGGTTTCGGGAGCAGTTCTTC.

This clonotype has only a few counts. The chain joins TRBV24-1 to TRBJ2-1; 11 nucleotides match TRBD2. Germline lookup yields CDR1 KGHDR and CDR2 SFDVKD. Trimming cost V 2 bases and J 3 bases; bases outside gene matches: 20. The CDR3 is 22 amino acids. As DNA, the CDR3 is TGTGCCACCAGTGATTCCACCGGACATAACCCCGCGACTAGCGGGGACTACAATGAGCAGTTCTTC. Amino acids: CATSDSTGHNPATSGDYNEQFF.

This clonotype was seen more than once but under ten times. The rearrangement joins TRBV5-5 to TRBJ2-2, with TRBD1 identical over 8 bases. The CDR3 totals 15 residues. Germline V lookup: CDR1 SGHKS, CDR2 YYEKEE (reference sequence). Trimming took 5 bases from V and 1 from J; bases not matched to a gene: 4. The CDR3 DNA sequence: TGTGCCAGCAGTTACGGACAGGGGAACACCGGGGAGCTGTTTTTT. Its protein is CASSYGQGNTGELFF.

The chain links TRBV29-1 to TRBJ2-7; possibly TRBD2 for D (5 bases). CDR3 length: 14 residues. CDR1 is SQVTM and CDR2 is ANQGSEA in the germline V gene. V was clipped by 1 base and J by 3 bases, with 13 bases between them. CDR3 sequence (DNA): TGCAGCGTTGAAGGCGGGCCCCCAAACTACGAGCAGTACTTC. This translates into CSVEGGPPNYEQYF.

The chain carries TRBV5-1 and TRBJ2-5, with D perhaps TRBD2 (6 bases). The CDR3 sequence is 15 residues long. Between the trimmed V and J ends, which lost 1 base and 2 bases, there was a span of 12 bases. Looked up from germline, CDR1 is SGHRS and CDR2 is YFSETQ. The CDR3 loop is CASSLMSTRQETQYF. The CDR3 bases are TGCGCCAGCAGCTTGATGTCGACTAGACAAGAGACCCAGTACTTC.

The CDR3 DNA is TGTGCCAGCAGTCTCACGGGGGAAGGAGGCTATGGCTACACCTTC. Its translation is CASSLTGEGGYGYTF. The J gene is TRBJ1-2, the V gene TRBV7-2, with D perhaps TRBD1 (5 bases). Looked up from germline, CDR1 is SGHTA and CDR2 is FQGNSA. The length of the CDR3 is 15 residues. Trimming took off 6 bases at V and 4 bases at J, with 18 bases between the two ends. Variable domain in full (rest from reference TRBV7-2 and TRBJ1-2): GAGVSQSPSNKVTEKGKDVELRCDPISGHTALYWYRQSLGQGLEFLIYFQGNSAPDKSGLPSDRFSAERTGGSVSTLTIQRTQQEDSAVYLCASSLTGEGGYGYTFGSGTRLTVV.

This clonotype has a count of ten or more. The chain links TRBV4-2 to TRBJ1-2, with 7 positions matching TRBD1. The V gene's germline CDR1 is LGHNA and CDR2 YNFKEQ. Trimming removed 4 bases from V and 2 bases from J; junction bases left unmatched: 7. CDR3 length equals 15 residues. The CDR3: CASSLTGAENYGYTF. The CDR3 region has the DNA TGTGCCAGCAGCCTCACAGGGGCGGAAAACTATGGCTACACCTTC.

The chain combines TRBV2 with TRBJ2-1; D is unresolved. Trimming pared 5 bases from V and 7 bases from J, leaving 12 bases between. The germline V gene has CDR1 SNHLY and CDR2 FYNNEI. This CDR3 spans 13 amino acids. CDR3 sequence (DNA): TGTGCCAGCAGTCCCGATCCCAAGAATGAGCAGTTCTTC. Its translation: CASSPDPKNEQFF.

This clonotype has only a few counts. The rearrangement uses TRBV6-5 and TRBJ1-3; D is undetermined. Trimming took off 6 bases at V and 4 bases at J, with 10 bases between the two ends. This CDR3 spans 13 amino acids. The germline gives CDR1 MNHEY, CDR2 SVGAGI. CDR3 protein: CASSRPQGNTIYF. The CDR3 DNA reads as TGTGCCAGCAGCAGACCGCAGGGAAACACCATATATTTT.

The genes are TRBV25-1 and TRBJ2-7, with 7 bases lining up with TRBD2. The CDR3 has 13 residues. Germline V lookup: CDR1 MGHDK, CDR2 SYGVNS. V shed 10 bases, J shed 5 bases, and the junction held 11 bases outside the gene matches. CDR3 region: CATTFGGGNEQYF. Here the CDR3 DNA reads TGTGCCACCACGTTTGGCGGGGGTAACGAGCAGTACTTC.

The chain recombines TRBV7-2 with TRBJ1-2; D ambiguous. Trimming shortened V by 1 base and J by 4 bases, and 13 bases separated the two germline ends. CDR1 is SGHTA and CDR2 is FQGNSA in the germline V gene. The CDR3 is 15 amino acids. The DNA for the CDR3 is TGTGCCAGCAGCTTAGGTCATCCCATGACCTATGGCTACACCTTC. Its translation: CASSLGHPMTYGYTF.

As concerns this clonotype: An end of the junction differs from the germline gene, which may be a read error. DNA for the CDR3: TGTGCCAGCAGCGCCCGTGACTCCTGCGAGCAGTACTTC. It yields the protein CASSARDSCEQYF. The chain is built from TRBV9 and TRBJ2-7, with no clear D. Germline lookup yields CDR1 SGDLS and CDR2 YYNGEE. This CDR3 is 13 amino acids long. The whole variable domain, filled in from reference TRBV9 and TRBJ2-7, reads DSGVTQTPKHLITATGQRVTLRCSPRSGDLSVYWYQQSLDQGLQFLIQYYNGEERAKGNILERFSAQQFPDLHSELNLSSLELGDSALYFCASSARDSCEQYFGPGTRLTVT.

The table lists this clonotype with many counts. V is TRBV5-6 and J is TRBJ2-5; no reliable D call. V lost 9 bases, J lost 0 bases, and 12 bases lay in between. Germline V gene lookup returns CDR1 SGHDT and CDR2 YYEEEE. The CDR3 runs to 13 residues. In DNA form, the CDR3 reads TGTGCCACCCTCAGACAAAACCAAGAGACCCAGTACTTC. This encodes CATLRQNQETQYF.

V and J are TRBV7-9 and TRBJ2-3; D perhaps matches TRBD2 (6 bases). Germline V gene lookup returns CDR1 SEHNR and CDR2 FQNEAQ (reference sequence). The CDR3 consists of 15 residues. V lost 5 bases, J lost 8 bases, and 20 bases lay in between. CDR3 residues: CASSDEIRGSSTQYF. CDR3 in DNA: TGTGCCAGCAGCGATGAAATTCGGGGGAGTTCTACGCAGTATTTT. The full variable domain, in which reference TRBV7-9 and TRBJ2-3 provide the parts outside the CDR3, is DTGVSQNPRHKITKRGQNVTFRCDPISEHNRLYWYRQTLGQGPEFLTYFQNEAQLEKSRLLSDRFSAERPKGSFSTLEIQRTEQGDSAMYLCASSDEIRGSSTQYFGPGTRLTVL.

V is TRBV9 and J is TRBJ2-3, with D tentatively TRBD2 (5 bases). The CDR3 sequence is 15 residues long. Germline CDR1 SGDLS, CDR2 YYNGEE. Trimming stripped 4 bases from V and 0 bases from J, with 12 bases between. The CDR3 DNA follows: TGTGCCAGCAGCCCCCTTGGACTCAGCACAGATACGCAGTATTTT. Encoded protein: CASSPLGLSTDTQYF.

V and J are TRBV7-9 and TRBJ1-4, with no clear D. Germline V gene data show CDR1 as SEHNR and CDR2 as FQNEAQ (reference sequence). The CDR3 is made up of 16 amino acids. Trimming took 1 base from V and 7 from J, leaving 16 bases between them. CDR3 sequence: CASSLVPGWAGEKLFF. Written as DNA, the CDR3 is TGTGCCAGCAGCTTAGTACCGGGTTGGGCTGGTGAAAAACTGTTTTTT.

The CDR3 loop is CSARTGGKGEGGLFF. The CDR3 DNA reads TGCAGTGCTAGGACAGGGGGCAAGGGTGAGGGTGGACTGTTTTTT. The J gene is TRBJ1-4, the V gene TRBV20-1; TRBD1 matches at 10 bases. Losses at the gene ends were 3 bases for V and 13 bases for J; bases not matched to a gene: 14. The CDR3 covers 15 residues. Germline CDR1 and CDR2: DFQATT and SNEGSKA (reference sequence).